Reported below is one T cell receptor (beta chain). The assay was immunoSEQ multiplex PCR, and TCRdb's table has in-frame clones only and misses some. The sample shows 65,000 to 95,000 clones, around 87% of them seen only once. This specimen comes from a study of OX40 agonist ivuxolimab in advanced cancers. From germline, CDR1 is SEHNR and CDR2 FQNEAQ (reference sequence). V lost 5 bases and J lost 6, with 17 bases in between. The CDR3 spans 15 residues. The source is an adult with an advanced solid tumor such as melanoma, head and neck, liver or kidney cancer. The chain joins TRBV7-9 to TRBJ1-5, with TRBD1 as a possible D gene (5 bases). Here the sequenced sample was CD4+ or CD8+ T cells sorted from blood, taken in a trial of the OX40 agonist ivuxolimab. The CDR3 DNA follows: TGTGCCAGCAGCCAATCAGGCAGGGTCGGTCAGCCCCAGCATTTT. Its protein is CASSQSGRVGQPQHF.